Presented here are 24 T cell receptor beta chains from one specimen sequenced in a study of OX40 agonist ivuxolimab in advanced cancers. The repertoire was sequenced with immunoSEQ multiplex PCR; TCRdb's copy has only in-frame clones and lacks some. This sample has roughly 88,000 clones; around 87% occur once, and the top ten carry roughly 4.9%. The sample here was CD4+ or CD8+ T cells sorted from blood, taken in a trial of the OX40 agonist ivuxolimab. All receptors derive from an adult with an advanced solid tumor such as melanoma, head and neck, liver or kidney cancer.

The chain recombines TRBV5-1 with TRBJ2-1; D assignment may be TRBD1 or TRBD2 (5 bases each). Germline-derived CDR1 and CDR2 are SGHRS and YFSETQ. V was pared by 2 bases and J by 6 bases, with 12 bases between. The CDR3 consists of 14 residues. The CDR3 region is CASSLDNGGNEQFF. The CDR3 DNA reads TGCGCCAGCAGCTTAGACAATGGGGGCAATGAGCAGTTCTTC.

The chain carries TRBV7-9 and TRBJ2-3; 12 nucleotides line up with TRBD2. This CDR3 spans 16 amino acids. Germline assignment: CDR1 SEHNR and CDR2 FQNEAQ (reference sequence). The junction had 6 bases not matched to a gene; V was cut back by 5 bases and J by 3 bases. CDR3 nucleotide sequence: TGTGCCAGCAGCCCTCTAGCGGGAGGGGGTACAGATACGCAGTATTTT. It is translated as CASSPLAGGGTDTQYF.

As concerns this clone: The sample has other DNA sequences that encode this CDR3 too. The chain couples TRBV6-5 to TRBJ1-3; 7 nucleotides agree with TRBD1. The length of the CDR3 is 14 residues. CDR1 is MNHEY and CDR2 is SVGAGI in the germline V gene. V dropped 5 bases and J dropped 4; count of bases not matched to a gene: 5. The CDR3: CASSRQGAGNTIYF. Here the CDR3 DNA reads TGTGCCAGCAGTCGACAGGGAGCCGGAAACACCATATATTTT.

V is TRBV30 and J is TRBJ2-2; possible D gene TRBD1, 6 bases. The length of the CDR3 is 16 residues. CDR1 and CDR2 from the germline V gene are GTSNPN and SVGIG (reference sequence). Trimming shortened V by 2 bases and J by 6 bases, and 19 bases separated the two germline ends. The CDR3 sequence: CAWSSGGAGVAGELFF. The CDR3 nucleotides read TGTGCCTGGAGTTCTGGGGGCGCAGGGGTGGCCGGGGAGCTGTTTTTT. Variable domain in full (rest from reference TRBV30 and TRBJ2-2): SQTIHQWPATLVQPVGSPLSLECTVEGTSNPNLYWYRQAAGRGLQLLFYSVGIGQISSEVPQNLSASRPQDRQFILSSKKLLLSDSGFYLCAWSSGGAGVAGELFFGEGSRLTVL.

The chain has TRBV5-6 and TRBJ2-6; D perhaps matches TRBD1 (6 bases). V gave up 4 bases and J gave up 2 bases, with 10 bases separating them. Germline CDR1 reads SGHDT; CDR2 reads YYEEEE. The CDR3 consists of 15 residues. CDR3 in DNA: TGTGCCAGCAGCCAGGACAGCCCTGGGGCCAACGTCCTGACTTTC. This translates into CASSQDSPGANVLTF.

This clone appeared a single time. This chain joins TRBV7-9 and TRBJ2-1; 9 positions match TRBD2. In germline, CDR1 is SEHNR, CDR2 FQNEAQ (reference sequence). Unmatched junction bases numbered 19, after V lost 5 bases and J lost 8 bases. The CDR3 has 18 amino acids. This chain's CDR3 is CASSPLGGGRAEGDEQFF. DNA of the CDR3: TGTGCCAGCAGCCCCCTTGGGGGCGGGAGGGCCGAGGGGGATGAGCAGTTCTTC.

The V gene is TRBV19, the J gene TRBJ1-5; D is ambiguous. In germline, CDR1 is LNHDA, CDR2 SQIVND (reference sequence). V lost 7 bases, J lost 1 base, and 11 bases lay in between. The CDR3 extends over 14 amino acids. The CDR3 region is CASNPSGSNQPQHF. The CDR3 DNA follows: TGTGCCAGTAACCCCTCGGGCAGCAATCAGCCCCAGCATTTT.

The chain couples TRBV25-1 to TRBJ2-3; 7 bases align to TRBD1. Looked up from germline, CDR1 is MGHDK and CDR2 is SYGVNS. With 2 bases clipped from V and 4 bases from J, the junction kept 0 bases outside the gene matches. This CDR3 is built from 13 residues. The CDR3 sequence: CASSEGQADTQYF. The CDR3 DNA follows: TGTGCCAGCAGTGAAGGACAGGCAGATACGCAGTATTTT.

The chain carries TRBV30 and TRBJ2-1; D perhaps matches TRBD2 (5 bases). The CDR3 covers 20 residues. V lost 3 bases to trimming and J lost 0 bases, with 27 bases between them. Germline CDR1 GTSNPN, CDR2 SVGIG (reference sequence). The chain's CDR3 is CAWSGQLNRGGQSSYNEQFF. CDR3 coding DNA: TGTGCCTGGAGCGGGCAACTTAATCGTGGCGGGCAGAGCTCCTACAATGAGCAGTTCTTC.

The chain has TRBV29-1 and TRBJ2-4; tentatively, D is TRBD1 (5 bases). The CDR3 covers 14 residues. CDR1 is SQVTM, CDR2 ANQGSEA, per germline. Trimming took 4 bases from V and 6 from J, leaving 16 bases between them. The CDR3: CSVGWAGSGNIQYF. The CDR3 DNA is TGCAGCGTTGGGTGGGCAGGGTCGGGAAACATTCAGTACTTC.

The J gene is TRBJ2-7, the V gene TRBV27; D unclear. V was pared by 7 bases and J by 6 bases, with 16 bases between. Per germline, CDR1 MNHEY and CDR2 SMNVEV (reference sequence). CDR3 size: 13 residues. CDR3 coding DNA: TGTGCCAGCACCCAGCGATGGGTTGGCGAGCAGTACGTC. Its translation is CASTQRWVGEQYV.

This chain connects TRBV7-3 to TRBJ2-1, with D maybe TRBD1 (5 bases). This CDR3 region has 13 residues. V gave up 4 bases and J gave up 6 bases, with 10 bases separating them. CDR1 is SGHTA, CDR2 FQGTGA, per germline. For the CDR3, the DNA is TGTGCCAGCAGCTCGCGGACATCCAATGAGCAGTTCTTC. Residues: CASSSRTSNEQFF.

This chain links TRBV5-1 with TRBJ2-7; TRBD1 matches 7 bases. The CDR3 spans 15 residues. Germline trimming cut 4 bases from V and 4 bases from J; bases unmatched to any gene: 11. CDR1 and CDR2 from the germline V gene are SGHRS and YFSETQ. CDR3 sequence: CASSEGQPLIYEQYF. In DNA, the CDR3 is TGCGCCAGCAGCGAGGGACAGCCTCTGATATACGAGCAGTACTTC.

The V call is TRBV5-6, the J call TRBJ2-7; D remains unclear. Germline V gives CDR1 SGHDT, CDR2 YYEEEE. CDR3 length: 14 residues. The germline V and J ends were trimmed by 2 bases and 2 bases, with 11 bases remaining between them. The CDR3 is CASSFFSRPYEQYF. CDR3 in DNA: TGTGCCAGCAGCTTCTTTTCTCGGCCCTACGAGCAGTACTTC.

CDR3: CASSNRANQPQHF. The CDR3 DNA reads as TGCGCCAGCAGCAACAGGGCCAATCAGCCCCAGCATTTT. V and J are TRBV10-2 and TRBJ1-5; possibly TRBD1 for D (6 bases). The V gene's germline CDR1 is WSHSY and CDR2 SAAADI. The CDR3 loop spans 13 amino acids. Trimming stripped 6 bases from V and 3 bases from J, with 9 bases between.

The V call is TRBV18, the J call TRBJ1-4, with unresolved D. The V gene's germline CDR1 is KGHSH and CDR2 LQKENI. V lost 2 bases to trimming and J lost 5 bases, with 12 bases between them. The CDR3 covers 15 residues. The CDR3 DNA reads TGTGCCAGCTCACCAGGTTGGGCAGAAAATGAAAAACTGTTTTTT. This sequence encodes CASSPGWAENEKLFF.

The chain couples TRBV12-5 to TRBJ2-5; 9 bases align to TRBD1. The CDR3 is made up of 18 amino acids. V was pared by 1 base and J by 2 bases, with 11 bases of the junction left unmatched. Germline loops: CDR1 LGHNT, CDR2 FRNRAP. DNA for the CDR3: TGTGCTAGTGGTTTGGCCCGGGACAGGGTCTCTTCACAAGAGACCCAGTACTTC. Protein sequence: CASGLARDRVSSQETQYF. The full variable domain, its missing parts supplied by reference TRBV12-5 and TRBJ2-5, is DARVTQTPRHKVTEMGQEVTMRCQPILGHNTVFWYRQTMMQGLELLAYFRNRAPLDDSGMPKDRFSAEMPDATLATLKIQPSEPRDSAVYFCASGLARDRVSSQETQYFGPGTRLLVL.

V gene TRBV1 combines with J gene TRBJ2-2. TRBV1 corresponds to a pseudogene. The CDR3 totals 13 residues. The CDR3 DNA reads TGCACCAGCAGCCGTTGTGGGGCCGGGGAGCTGTTTTTT. Translated: CTSSRCGAGELFF.

With respect to this clone: The sample contains more than one DNA sequence encoding this CDR3. This sequence joins TRBV28 and TRBJ1-2; D is uncertain. V was shortened by 2 bases and J by 1 base, with 2 bases between the two germline ends. Germline loops: CDR1 MDHEN, CDR2 SYDVKM. CDR3 length: 12 residues. The CDR3 region has the DNA TGTGCCAGCAGTTTACGTAACTATGGCTACACCTTC. Translating gives CASSLRNYGYTF.

This chain links TRBV7-2 with TRBJ2-3; D call uncertain. The germline V gene has CDR1 SGHTA and CDR2 FQGNSA. Trimming left V 4 bases short and J 2 bases short, with 7 bases between. The CDR3 spans 13 residues. CDR3 sequence reads: CASSSLITDTQYF. The DNA of the CDR3 is TGTGCCAGCAGCTCCCTCATCACAGATACGCAGTATTTT.

The rearrangement joins TRBV28 to TRBJ1-5, with D unresolved. This CDR3 has 14 residues. V lost 3 bases, J lost 6 bases, and 12 bases lay in between. In germline, CDR1 is MDHEN, CDR2 SYDVKM. DNA of the CDR3: TGTGCCAGCAGTTTGCTGGAGGCCAGTCAGCCCCAGCATTTT. Its translation: CASSLLEASQPQHF.

This rearrangement joins TRBV30 to TRBJ2-7, with 7 bases aligning to TRBD2. The V segment lost 5 bases and the J segment 7 bases; nucleotides outside the gene matches: 8. CDR1 and CDR2 from the germline V gene are GTSNPN and SVGIG (reference sequence). The CDR3 sequence is 12 residues long. CDR3 coding DNA: TGTGCCTGGGGGAGGGGTAGCGGGGAGCAGTACGTC. Its translation is CAWGRGSGEQYV.

This sequence joins TRBV30 and TRBJ1-5; D not resolved. V was cut by 4 bases and J by 0 bases, with 7 bases left in between. Germline V gene sequence: CDR1 GTSNPN, CDR2 SVGIG (reference sequence). This CDR3 region has 13 residues. The CDR3 DNA reads as TGTGCCTGGACAGCAAATAGCAATCAGCCCCAGCATTTT. Translation gives CAWTANSNQPQHF. The full variable domain, completed using reference TRBV30 and TRBJ1-5, is SQTIHQWPATLVQPVGSPLSLECTVEGTSNPNLYWYRQAAGRGLQLLFYSVGIGQISSEVPQNLSASRPQDRQFILSSKKLLLSDSGFYLCAWTANSNQPQHFGDGTRLSIL.

This sequence joins TRBV14 and TRBJ2-5; 7 bases align to TRBD2. The junction had 2 bases not matched to a gene; V was cut back by 0 bases and J by 1 base. Germline V gives CDR1 SGHDN, CDR2 FVKESK. This CDR3 contains 15 residues. In DNA form, the CDR3 reads TGTGCCAGCAGCCAAGATTGGGGGGGCCAAGAGACCCAGTACTTC. It codes for CASSQDWGGQETQYF.